These 12 T cell receptor beta chains were sequenced from one sample in a study of cytomegalovirus exposure and HLA in healthy donors. A multiplex PCR was run with 60 Vbeta primers and 13 Jbeta primers. Produced via immunoSEQ multiplex PCR; TCRdb's table is partial and in-frame only. The table includes about 160,000 clones, around 86% detected once. Sequenced input: PBMCs. The receptors were gathered from a middle-aged man in good health and CMV-seropositive.

The J gene is TRBJ2-5, the V gene TRBV5-4; tentatively, D is TRBD1 (6 bases). V lost 2 bases to trimming and J lost 1 base, with 9 bases between them. Germline V gene data show CDR1 as SGHNT and CDR2 as YYREEE (reference sequence). The CDR3 is 14 amino acids. CDR3 sequence reads: CASSFRGGQETQYF. DNA for the CDR3: TGTGCCAGCAGCTTTCGAGGGGGCCAAGAGACCCAGTACTTC.

This rearrangement joins TRBV27 to TRBJ2-3, with 12 bases matching TRBD2. This CDR3 contains 14 residues. V trimming: 6 bases; J trimming: 6 bases; junction bases outside the gene matches: 4. CDR1 and CDR2 from the germline V gene are MNHEY and SMNVEV (reference sequence). CDR3 amino acids: CASRGLAGPDTQYF. The CDR3 coding sequence is TGTGCCAGCAGGGGACTAGCGGGTCCGGATACGCAGTATTTT.

This chain connects TRBV5-6 to TRBJ1-2; 10 bases agree with TRBD1. Trimming removed 0 bases from V and 6 bases from J; junction bases left unmatched: 8. The CDR3 has 16 residues. Germline values: CDR1 SGHDT, CDR2 YYEEEE. The DNA of the CDR3 is TGTGCCAGCAGCTTGGCCAACGGACAGGGGGGAGATGGCTACACCTTC. Its translation: CASSLANGQGGDGYTF.

V and J are TRBV5-1 and TRBJ2-1; 8 nucleotides line up with TRBD2. V lost 2 bases, J lost 7 bases, and 8 bases stayed unmatched. This CDR3 region has 15 residues. Germline CDR1 is SGHRS and CDR2 is YFSETQ. CDR3 protein: CASSLRTSPGNEQFF. In DNA, the CDR3 is TGCGCCAGCAGCTTACGGACTAGCCCCGGGAATGAGCAGTTCTTC.

In this sample, this clone turned up a few times. The chain recombines TRBV19 with TRBJ2-7, with a possible D match to TRBD2 (5 bases). The CDR3 is made up of 13 amino acids. The V gene lost 3 bases and the J gene lost 3 bases, with 9 bases spanning the gap. Per the germline V gene, CDR1 is LNHDA and CDR2 is SQIVND (reference sequence). CDR3 in amino acids: CASSIADYYEQYF. In DNA form, the CDR3 reads TGTGCCAGTAGTATTGCCGACTACTACGAGCAGTACTTC.

J is TRBJ1-1 and V is TRBV28; no reliable D call. This CDR3 region has 15 residues. Trimming stripped 3 bases from V and 6 bases from J, with 17 bases between. Germline-derived CDR1 and CDR2 are MDHEN and SYDVKM. CDR3 bases: TGTGCCAGCAGTTTTCTTACCTTGAATCGGGCTGAAGCTTTCTTT. It translates to CASSFLTLNRAEAFF.

Regarding this clone: Other DNA sequences in the same sample also yield this CDR3. The rearrangement joins TRBV5-1 to TRBJ2-7; 9 bases fit TRBD2. There are 14 residues in the CDR3. After removal of 4 bases from V and 1 base from J, the junction contained 3 bases not matched to a gene. The V gene's germline CDR1 is SGHRS and CDR2 YFSETQ. The CDR3 DNA reads TGCGCCAGCAGCCCGACTAGCGGTTCCTACGAGCAGTACTTC. This encodes CASSPTSGSYEQYF.

The chain links TRBV4-3 to TRBJ2-1; 8 nucleotides agree with TRBD1. The length of the CDR3 is 16 residues. Trimming took 1 base from V and 6 from J; bases not matched to a gene: 8. From germline, CDR1 is LGHNA and CDR2 YSLEER. CDR3 bases: TGCGCCAGCAGCCAAGGATCGTGGACAGGGTTCAATGAGCAGTTCTTC. Residues: CASSQGSWTGFNEQFF.

This sequence joins TRBV7-6 and TRBJ2-7, with 9 bases matching TRBD2. Germline V CDR1 and CDR2: SGHVS, FNYEAQ. Trimming at V came to 5 bases and at J to 4 bases, leaving 12 bases not matched to a gene. The CDR3 runs 16 residues. CDR3 residues: CASSPLGGSGSYEQYF. The CDR3 DNA is TGTGCCAGCAGCCCCCTGGGGGGTAGCGGGAGTTACGAGCAGTACTTC.

The chain recombines TRBV2 with TRBJ1-5; 11 positions match TRBD1. CDR1 is SNHLY and CDR2 is FYNNEI in the germline V gene. Trimming removed 8 bases from V and 7 bases from J; junction bases left unmatched: 4. The CDR3 length is 13 residues. CDR3 residues: CASGGQGAQPQHF. The CDR3, as DNA: TGTGCCAGCGGCGGACAGGGGGCCCAGCCCCAGCATTTT.

The chain is built from TRBV2 and TRBJ2-7; 7 nucleotides match TRBD1. This CDR3 has 15 residues. After removal of 6 bases from V and 3 bases from J, the junction contained 11 bases not matched to a gene. Germline lookup yields CDR1 SNHLY and CDR2 FYNNEI. The CDR3 DNA is TGTGCCAGCAGGGCCAAGACGGGACAGAACTACGAGCAGTACTTC. Translation gives CASRAKTGQNYEQYF.

The chain carries TRBV7-2 and TRBJ1-3; 9 nucleotides line up with TRBD1. Losses at the gene ends were 5 bases for V and 4 bases for J; bases not matched to a gene: 9. CDR3 length: 16 residues. CDR1 is SGHTA and CDR2 is FQGNSA in the germline V gene. This CDR3 is CASSPLTGGRGNTIYF. The CDR3 region has the DNA TGTGCCAGCAGCCCCCTGACAGGGGGGCGGGGAAACACCATATATTTT.